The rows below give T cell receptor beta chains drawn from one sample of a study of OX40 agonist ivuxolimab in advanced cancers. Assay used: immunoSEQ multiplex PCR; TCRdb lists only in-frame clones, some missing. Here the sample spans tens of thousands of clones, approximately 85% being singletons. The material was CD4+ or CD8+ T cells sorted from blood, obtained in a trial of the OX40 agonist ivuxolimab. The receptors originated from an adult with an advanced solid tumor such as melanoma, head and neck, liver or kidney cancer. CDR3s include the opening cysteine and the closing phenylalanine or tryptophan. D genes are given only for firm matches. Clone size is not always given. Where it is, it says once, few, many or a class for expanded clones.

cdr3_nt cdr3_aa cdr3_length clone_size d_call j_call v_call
TGTGCCAGCAGCCTTATTGGACAGCCCTACGAGCAGTACTTC CASSLIGQPYEQYF 14 NA NA TRBJ2-7 TRBV14
TGTGCCAGCAGTCCCAGCCCCACCGGGACAGGCCAACAGTACTTC CASSPSPTGTGQQYF 15 NA TRBD1 TRBJ2-7 TRBV7-2
TGTGCCAGCAGTTACCGTTGGCGGCCGGGAGGTGGCTACACCTTC CASSYRWRPGGGYTF 15 few NA TRBJ1-2 TRBV6-5
TGTGCCAGTAGTAAAGGGAATTACAATGAGCAGTTCTTC CASSKGNYNEQFF 13 NA NA TRBJ2-1 TRBV19
TGTGCCAGCAGCTTAGGCAGGGGGTCCGGGGAGCTGTTTTTT CASSLGRGSGELFF 14 NA TRBD1 TRBJ2-2 TRBV7-2
TGTGCCAGCAGCTGGGACGGACTGAACACTGAAGCTTTCTTT CASSWDGLNTEAFF 14 NA NA TRBJ1-1 TRBV7-9
TGCGCCAGCAGCTTGGAGGACAGGGGAACAGATACGCAGTATTTT CASSLEDRGTDTQYF 15 NA TRBD1 TRBJ2-3 TRBV5-1
TGTGCCAGCAGTTCTATAGCCGGTGGACAGGGACAAGAGACCCAGTACTTC CASSSIAGGQGQETQYF 17 NA TRBD1 TRBJ2-5 TRBV28
TGTGCCACACGGTCGGGGGCGACCACTGAAGCTTTCTTT CATRSGATTEAFF 13 NA NA TRBJ1-1 TRBV15
TGTGCCAGCAGTGAGCCAACCCGATCTCCCTACGAGCAGTACTTC CASSEPTRSPYEQYF 15 once NA TRBJ2-7 TRBV6-6
TGTGCCAGTATCCGGGCAGGAACACTTAATCAGCCCCAGCATTTT CASIRAGTLNQPQHF 15 few NA TRBJ1-5 TRBV19
TGCGCCAGCAGCTCCACAGGGCGGGGGGGCACAGATACGCAGTATTTT CASSSTGRGGTDTQYF 16 NA TRBD2 TRBJ2-3 TRBV5-1
TGTGCCAGCAGCAAAGGGGAGGTCGACTATGGCTACACCTTC CASSKGEVDYGYTF 14 NA NA TRBJ1-2 TRBV21-1
TGTGCCAGCAGTTTGGCAGGGATTTCCTACGAGCAGTACTTC CASSLAGISYEQYF 14 NA NA TRBJ2-7 TRBV28
TGTGCCAGCAGCTTAGGTCGGACAGCCTACAATGAGCAGTTCTTC CASSLGRTAYNEQFF 15 NA NA TRBJ2-1 TRBV7-3
TGTGCCAGCAGCTTGGGGGCGAGCACAGGAAACACCATATATTTT CASSLGASTGNTIYF 15 few NA TRBJ1-3 TRBV5-4
TGTGCCAGCAGCCAAGCCGGGGGACAATATACGCAGTATTTT CASSQAGGQYTQYF 14 NA NA TRBJ2-3 TRBV14
TGTGCCAGCAGCTTAGATCTCGGGCACAACACCGGGGAGCTGTTTTTT CASSLDLGHNTGELFF 16 NA NA TRBJ2-2 TRBV7-7
TGTGCCAGCAGCACAGGGCCTCAGCCCCAGCATTTT CASSTGPQPQHF 12 NA NA TRBJ1-5 TRBV27
TGCAGTGCTATGACTAGTTACGAGCAGTTCTTC CSAMTSYEQFF 11 once NA TRBJ2-1 TRBV20-1
TGTGCCAGCAGAGGGGGCCGGAGCTCAGATACGCAGTATTTT CASRGGRSSDTQYF 14 NA TRBD1 TRBJ2-3 TRBV27
TGTGCCAGCACCGCGGGACTGAACACCGGGGAGCTGTTTTTT CASTAGLNTGELFF 14 few NA TRBJ2-2 TRBV6-6
TGCGCCAGCAGCCGAGGACAGGGGGCTGTGGGCACAGATACGCAGTATTTT CASSRGQGAVGTDTQYF 17 few TRBD1 TRBJ2-3 TRBV4-1
TGTGCCAGCAGCCCCACCGAGGTAAGAACTGAAGCTTTCTTT CASSPTEVRTEAFF 14 NA NA TRBJ1-1 TRBV9
TGTGCCAGCAGCCCAAAGTCAGCCGCTAACTATGGCTACACCTTC CASSPKSAANYGYTF 15 NA NA TRBJ1-2 TRBV7-2
TGCGCCAGCAGCCCCCGGGAAATCACCGGGGAGCTGTTTTTT CASSPREITGELFF 14 NA NA TRBJ2-2 TRBV5-1
TGTGCCAGCAGTTCAAGACAGGGGGCTGGGGCCAACGTCCTGACTTTC CASSSRQGAGANVLTF 16 NA TRBD1 TRBJ2-6 TRBV6-6
TGTGCCAGCAGACAGGGACAAGGAAACACCGGGGAGCTGTTTTTT CASRQGQGNTGELFF 15 NA NA TRBJ2-2 TRBV6-5
TGTGCCAGCAGCTTTACGGGTAGCTCTGGAAACACCATATATTTT CASSFTGSSGNTIYF 15 NA NA TRBJ1-3 TRBV2
TGTGCCAGCAGCCCCCACGAACTTGGGGTGGCGGAGACCCAGTACTTC CASSPHELGVAETQYF 16 NA NA TRBJ2-5 TRBV7-9
TGTGCCAGCAGCCCCCGGGACAGTCCCTCCTACGAGCAGTACTTC CASSPRDSPSYEQYF 15 NA TRBD1 TRBJ2-7 TRBV7-3
TGTGCCAGCAGTTTTTGGTGGAGGGCCGAGGAGACCCAGTACTTC CASSFWWRAEETQYF 15 NA NA TRBJ2-5 TRBV27
TGTGCCACCAAGTTGGCAGGGGGGCTTTTAGAGACCCAGTACTTC CATKLAGGLLETQYF 15 NA NA TRBJ2-5 TRBV7-8
TGTGCCAGCAGTGAACATGGTGGCAGGAATTCACCCCTCCACTTT CASSEHGGRNSPLHF 15 few NA TRBJ1-6 TRBV6-1
TGTGCCAGCAGCCTTGACAGGGGGTTCGCGAGTGGCTACACCTTC CASSLDRGFASGYTF 15 NA TRBD1 TRBJ1-2 TRBV14
TGTGCCAGCAGCGCCGAACTGGGGGCCTATGGCTACACCTTC CASSAELGAYGYTF 14 NA NA TRBJ1-2 TRBV2
TGTGCCAGCAGCCCCAACGCTAGAACTGGGGCCAACGTCCTGACTTTC CASSPNARTGANVLTF 16 NA NA TRBJ2-6 TRBV5-8
TGCGCCAGCATTAGGGTAGAGTATAATTCACCCCTCCACTTT CASIRVEYNSPLHF 14 NA NA TRBJ1-6 TRBV10-1
TGTGCCAGCAGAACCGCGGGCTCGCCCTACGAGCAGTACTTC CASRTAGSPYEQYF 14 NA NA TRBJ2-7 TRBV28
TGTGCCAGCAGTGGACAGGGAATGGAAGCTTTCTTT CASSGQGMEAFF 12 NA TRBD1 TRBJ1-1 TRBV2
TGCGCCAGCAGCTTTACCGGGACAGGGTCCGGGGAGCTGTTTTTT CASSFTGTGSGELFF 15 NA TRBD1 TRBJ2-2 TRBV5-1
TGTGCCAGCTCACCCTCGGGGGCCGGTGAGCAGTTCTTC CASSPSGAGEQFF 13 NA NA TRBJ2-1 TRBV18
TGTGCCTGGAGTAGGACAGGAGTTAACTATGGCTACACCTTC CAWSRTGVNYGYTF 14 NA TRBD1 TRBJ1-2 TRBV30
TGTGCCAGCAGTGCGGGACAGGGGGCCCGTGGGGCCAACGTCCTGACTTTC CASSAGQGARGANVLTF 17 NA TRBD1 TRBJ2-6 TRBV6-1
TGTGCCAGCAGCGGATCGGACAGGGAGGATTCACCCCTCCACTTT CASSGSDREDSPLHF 15 NA TRBD1 TRBJ1-6 TRBV7-6
TGTGCCAGCAGTTTAAGGGGGACAGATACGCAGTATTTT CASSLRGTDTQYF 13 NA NA TRBJ2-3 TRBV28
TGTGCCAGCAGTTACGGGACAGCCAGCAATCAGCCCCAGCATTTT CASSYGTASNQPQHF 15 few TRBD1 TRBJ1-5 TRBV6-5
TGTGCCAGCAGCCTAACAGGCCCCTACGAGCAGTACTTC CASSLTGPYEQYF 13 NA NA TRBJ2-7 TRBV28
TGTGCCAGCAGCTTGCGCAGGGCATTGACCTACGAGCAGTACTTC CASSLRRALTYEQYF 15 once NA TRBJ2-7 TRBV5-4
TGTGCCAGCAGGGGGGGTGGCTATGGCTACACCTTC CASRGGGYGYTF 12 NA NA TRBJ1-2 TRBV2
TGTGCCAGCAGCGTACGGCAGGGACCCGCCGGGGAGCTGTTTTTT CASSVRQGPAGELFF 15 NA NA TRBJ2-2 TRBV9
TGTGCCAGCAGCGTCGTCCCGACAGGGGAGACCCAGTACTTC CASSVVPTGETQYF 14 NA TRBD1 TRBJ2-5 TRBV9
TGTGCCAGCAGTGCTCCGGGACTGGGCTACAATGAGCAGTTCTTC CASSAPGLGYNEQFF 15 NA NA TRBJ2-1 TRBV25-1